The 5 T cell receptor beta chains below all came from one sample that was sequenced in a study of regulatory T cells in long-lasting Graves disease. Arm-PCR of CDR3 regions and iRepertoire HTBI primers were the basis on which TCR beta libraries were built. Each CDR3 protein is one row after TCRdb ran MiXCR on the multiplex PCR reads. The data contain 350,000 to 450,000 distinct CDR3 sequences, about 15% of them singletons. Time point denoted: newly diagnosed GD, antithyroid drugs for less than 3 months. TCR sequences were obtained from RNA taken from PBMCs. These data also featured in a second study, about T cells in Graves' hyperthyroidism and ophthalmopathy.

Sequenced here: peripheral blood mononuclear cells (PBMCs), sampled at new diagnosis, from a patient treated with antithyroid drugs. The receptor set was obtained from a woman younger than 45 with Graves disease.

This clonotype has ten or more counts. V usage is TRBV5-1 and J usage is TRBJ2-7; 8 nucleotides match TRBD2. From germline, CDR1 is SGHRS and CDR2 YFSETQ. There are 15 residues in the CDR3. The J segment lost 1 base and the V segment lost 0 bases, leaving 3 bases of the junction unmatched. CDR3 DNA: TGCGCCAGCAGCTTGGGGACTAGCAGATCCTACGAGCAGTACTTC. Translation gives CASSLGTSRSYEQYF.

This clonotype was picked up many times. The chain couples TRBV28 to TRBJ2-7; D possibly corresponds to TRBD2 (6 bases). There are 10 residues in the CDR3. Trimming pared 8 bases from V and 9 bases from J, leaving 11 bases between. Germline V lookup: CDR1 MDHEN, CDR2 SYDVKM. The CDR3 nucleotides are TGTGCCAGCGGGGACTTAAGGCAGTACTTC. This gives the protein CASGDLRQYF.

In its sample, this clonotype was seen many times. J is TRBJ1-1 and V is TRBV12-3 or TRBV12-4; a weak D match, TRBD1 (5 bases). This CDR3 comprises 12 residues. Deletions cut 7 bases from V and 7 bases from J, with 13 bases between. The CDR3 region is CASTQQAGEAFF. In nucleotides, the CDR3 is TGTGCCAGCACTCAACAGGCGGGTGAAGCTTTCTTT.

This clonotype has a count of ten or more. The gene calls are TRBV2 and TRBJ2-5; TRBD1 or TRBD2 may be the D gene (5 bases each). This CDR3 contains 13 residues. V gave up 4 bases and J gave up 5 bases, with 11 bases separating them. Per germline, CDR1 SNHLY and CDR2 FYNNEI. CDR3 in DNA: TGTGCCAGCAGTGGACGTGAGGGGGAGACCCAGTACTTC. Its protein is CASSGREGETQYF.

As to this clonotype: This sequence may be a read error, since a much larger clone differs from it by one base. This chain uses TRBV7-9 with TRBJ2-1; 7 bases map to TRBD2. From germline, CDR1 is SEHNR and CDR2 FQNEAQ (reference sequence). The CDR3 has 15 amino acids. The CDR3 spells CASSFRPSGYKEQFF. Written as DNA, the CDR3 is TGTGCCAGCAGCTTTAGGCCTAGCGGCTACAAGGAGCAGTTCTTC.